In this sample, the clone carrying this T cell receptor beta chain turned up many times. Its antigen is still unknown. These data originate in a study of CD8 T cells in ankylosing spondylitis. Study-wide points: One TCR beta motif, made up of several highly homologous variants, appeared characteristic of ankylosing spondylitis blood. In the blood and synovial fluid of reactive arthritis, some motif variants had been previously reported. Disease-associated clones were CD8+ and fairly uncommon in peripheral blood.

This CDR3 has 15 residues. Germline V gives CDR1 DFQATT, CDR2 SNEGSKA (reference sequence). With V trimmed by 5 bases and J by 5 bases, 9 bases remained unmatched. Using quantitative 5'-RACE with molecular barcodes, the authors made TCR beta libraries. TCRdb independently ran MiXCR on the 5' RACE reads; one entry per CDR3 protein. Among under 300,000 distinct CDR3 sequences, approximately 10% were seen once, and the ten largest hold 2.6%. Sequencing was done on a sample of blood, either unsorted or a sorted T cell fraction (not recorded which). This clonotype was obtained from a male donor with ankylosing spondylitis or in good health (not recorded which). The genes are TRBV20-1 and TRBJ2-3, with 11 bases identical to TRBD2. CDR3 protein: CSAPDSGGAGDTQYF. CDR3 in DNA: TGCAGTGCTCCTGATAGCGGGGGGGCAGGAGATACGCAGTATTTT.